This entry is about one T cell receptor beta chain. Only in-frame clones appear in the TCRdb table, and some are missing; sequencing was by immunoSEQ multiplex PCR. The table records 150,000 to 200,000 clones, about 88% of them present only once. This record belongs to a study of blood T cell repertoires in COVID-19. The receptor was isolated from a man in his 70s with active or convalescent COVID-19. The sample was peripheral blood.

Here the CDR3 reads CASSQESRGRYNSPLHF. DNA for the CDR3: TGTGCCAGCAGCCAAGAGAGCAGGGGAAGGTATAATTCACCCCTCCACTTT. The V and J genes are TRBV14 and TRBJ1-6, with D tentatively TRBD1 (6 bases). Germline CDR1 and CDR2: SGHDN and FVKESK. This CDR3 is 17 amino acids long. Trimming left V 0 bases short and J 4 bases short, with 13 bases between. The complete variable domain, with remaining parts taken from reference TRBV14 and TRBJ1-6, reads EAGVTQFPSHSVIEKGQTVTLRCDPISGHDNLYWYRRVMGKEIKFLLHFVKESKQDESGMPNNRFLAERTGGTYSTLKVQPAELEDSGVYFCASSQESRGRYNSPLHFGNGTRLTVT.